This TCR beta chain originates from a study of T-cell memory formation after mild COVID-19. Background on the study: Clusters were largely donor specific.

TCRdb processed the 5' RACE reads anew with MiXCR; each CDR3 protein has one entry. There are 250,000 to 350,000 distinct CDR3 sequences in the sample; 15% to 20% occur only once, and about 23% lies in the top ten. As concerns this clonotype: The antigen is not known.

Germline lookup yields CDR1 MGHRA and CDR2 YSYEKL. The CDR3 contains 16 residues. Trimming removed 3 bases from V and 6 bases from J; junction bases left unmatched: 8. Broader study findings: Clones contracting across day 15 to 85 had a balanced CD4/CD8 profile; later expanding clones leaned CD4+.

The V call is TRBV4-1, the J call TRBJ1-2, with TRBD1 matching 12 bases. Material for sequencing was PBMCs or a T cell subset sorted from them (not recorded which). The sequence came from a man in his late teens or twenties who had mild COVID-19 (a few samples of this study predate the infection). Cell type and time point are not known. The CDR3 DNA sequence: TGCGCCAGCAGCCACCGCCGGGACAGGGGGCATCATGGCTACACCTTC. As protein: CASSHRRDRGHHGYTF.